The 13 T cell receptor beta chains presented below share a single source sample, sequenced in a study of CD8 T cells in ankylosing spondylitis. TCRdb ran MiXCR on the 5' RACE reads and lists one entry per CDR3 protein. The table lists a few hundred thousand distinct CDR3 sequences, about 10% of them singletons. The sample taken for sequencing was blood, either unsorted or a sorted T cell fraction (not recorded which). The source of these receptors is a male donor with ankylosing spondylitis or in good health (not recorded which).

This clonotype was seen only a few times. The genes are TRBV5-1 and TRBJ2-7; TRBD1 matches 7 bases. CDR1 and CDR2 (germline): SGHRS, YFSETQ. This CDR3 region has 12 residues. With 4 bases clipped from V and 9 bases from J, the junction kept 7 bases outside the gene matches. The CDR3: CASSPDRDGQYF. DNA of the CDR3: TGCGCCAGCAGCCCTGACAGGGACGGGCAGTACTTC.

This clonotype has at least ten counts. The chain combines TRBV28 with TRBJ2-5, with a tentative D call TRBD2 (5 bases). The germline V and J ends were trimmed by 6 bases and 2 bases, with 13 bases remaining between them. CDR3 length: 14 residues. Germline V CDR1 and CDR2: MDHEN, SYDVKM. The CDR3 coding sequence is TGTGCCAGCAGGGGATCTAGCACTCAAGAGACCCAGTACTTC. This translates into CASRGSSTQETQYF.

This clonotype was found many times. This chain uses TRBV11-2 with TRBJ2-2, with 7 bases identical to TRBD2. Looked up from germline, CDR1 is SGHAT and CDR2 is FQNNGV. The CDR3 sequence is 16 residues long. Trimming cost V 1 base and J 2 bases; bases outside gene matches: 4. The CDR3 sequence is CASSLGASGNTGELFF. CDR3 nucleotide sequence: TGTGCCAGCAGCTTAGGGGCTAGCGGAAACACCGGGGAGCTGTTTTTT.

This chain uses TRBV12-3 or TRBV12-4 with TRBJ1-2, with D possibly matching TRBD1 (6 bases). Trimming stripped 5 bases from V and 4 bases from J, with 14 bases between. The CDR3 is 14 amino acids. The CDR3 sequence: CASSPTKGGYGYTF. The CDR3 bases are TGTGCCAGCAGTCCGACAAAGGGGGGCTATGGCTACACCTTC.

On this clonotype: A single base separates this from a much larger clone, so it may be a read error. This rearrangement joins TRBV10-3 to TRBJ2-7; D is uncertain. The CDR3 totals 14 residues. Germline V CDR1 and CDR2: ENHRY, SYGVKD. V dropped 7 bases and J dropped 0 bases, with 13 bases sitting between them. The CDR3 DNA reads as TGTGCCATCATGGGGTCATGGAGCTCCTACGAGCAGTACTTC. Translated: CAIMGSWSSYEQYF.

This clonotype was found many times. The chain carries TRBV7-3 and TRBJ2-1; the D gene is possibly TRBD2 (5 bases). The V end lost 0 bases, the J end lost 6 bases, and 9 bases lay between the germline ends. CDR1 is SGHTA, CDR2 FQGTGA, per germline. The CDR3 covers 14 residues. For the CDR3, the DNA is TGTGCCAGCAGCTTAACGGCTAGCAGCAATGAGCAGTTCTTC. Translated, it gives CASSLTASSNEQFF.

This clonotype came up many times. This rearrangement joins TRBV12-3 or TRBV12-4 to TRBJ1-2; 7 positions match TRBD1. V lost 6 bases, J lost 8 bases, and 3 bases stayed unmatched. The CDR3 sequence is 11 residues long. CDR3 nucleotides: TGTGCCAGCAGCTACAGGGGCGGCTACACCTTC. This gives the protein CASSYRGGYTF.

The chain links TRBV29-1 to TRBJ2-2, with 14 bases fitting TRBD2. This CDR3 is built from 16 residues. The germline V gene encodes CDR1 SQVTM and CDR2 ANQGSEA. V gave up 8 bases and J gave up 6 bases; unmatched junction bases: 11. The CDR3 DNA sequence: TGCAGCTACCGACTAGCGGGGGGGATAGGCGCCGGGGAGCTGTTTTTT. Protein: CSYRLAGGIGAGELFF.

This clonotype was seen repeatedly, ten times or more. CDR3 sequence: CASSGPGEQYF. In DNA form, the CDR3 reads TGCGCCAGCAGCGGACCGGGGGAGCAGTACTTC. J is TRBJ2-7 and V is TRBV5-1; maybe TRBD2 (5 bases). From germline, CDR1 is SGHRS and CDR2 YFSETQ. CDR3 size: 11 residues. V dropped 4 bases and J dropped 7 bases, with 9 bases sitting between them.

Ten or more counts support this clonotype. This chain uses TRBV5-1 with TRBJ2-3; TRBD2 matches 13 bases. J gave up 6 bases and V 5 bases, and 6 bases lay outside the gene matches. Per germline, CDR1 SGHRS and CDR2 YFSETQ. This CDR3 contains 15 residues. CDR3 nucleotides: TGCGCCAGCAGACTGGGACTAGCGGGGCCCGATACGCAGTATTTT. Protein product: CASRLGLAGPDTQYF.

This clonotype came up many times. The chain carries TRBV20-1 and TRBJ2-3; D unclear. This CDR3 is 12 amino acids long. Trimming removed 0 bases from V and 4 bases from J, with 5 bases in between. Germline V CDR1 and CDR2: DFQATT, SNEGSKA (reference sequence). CDR3 sequence (DNA): TGCAGTGCTAGAGAGGGGTCAGATACGCAGTATTTT. Translating it yields CSAREGSDTQYF.

This clonotype was observed at least ten times. The CDR3 here is CASSPRDAGEQFF. The CDR3 nucleotides read TGTGCCAGCAGTCCCAGGGATGCCGGTGAGCAGTTCTTC. V usage is TRBV12-3 or TRBV12-4 and J usage is TRBJ2-1, with a tentative D call TRBD1 (5 bases). V dropped 5 bases and J dropped 9 bases, with 14 bases sitting between them. This CDR3 is 13 amino acids long.

This clonotype was observed many times. The rearrangement uses TRBV20-1 and TRBJ2-1; the match to TRBD2 covers 11 bases. V dropped 5 bases and J dropped 4; count of bases not matched to a gene: 10. Germline values: CDR1 DFQATT, CDR2 SNEGSKA (reference sequence). The length of the CDR3 is 16 residues. In DNA form, the CDR3 reads TGCAGTGCTCTTGTTACTAGCGGGGGTAGTTACAATGAGCAGTTCTTC. Translating gives CSALVTSGGSYNEQFF.